The rows below give T cell receptor beta chains drawn from one sample of a study of T cell changes during pregnancy in multiple sclerosis. TCRdb's table, derived via immunoSEQ multiplex PCR, lists solely in-frame clones and lacks some. The sample includes around 63,000 clones, around nine tenths seen only once; the top ten take 2.5% to 3.5%. The sample in question was peripheral blood, obtained in the third trimester of pregnancy. The receptor set was obtained from a female donor in good health, enrolled as a control in a pregnancy study. CDR3s include the opening cysteine and the closing phenylalanine or tryptophan. Each record gives: clone size, J gene, V gene, D gene, CDR3 protein, CDR3 DNA. A D gene is named only where the DNA matches it firmly. Size values are once, few and many counts, or a class for expanded clones, and some rows have none.

clone_size: NA; j_call: TRBJ2-1; v_call: TRBV11-1; d_call: TRBD1; cdr3_aa: CASSTGQGGGYNEQFF; cdr3_nt: TGTGCCAGCAGCACTGGACAGGGGGGGGGTTACAATGAGCAGTTCTTC
clone_size: NA; j_call: TRBJ2-7; v_call: TRBV7-9; d_call: NA; cdr3_aa: CASSRGYEQYF; cdr3_nt: TGTGCCAGCAGCAGGGGTTACGAGCAGTACTTC
clone_size: NA; j_call: TRBJ1-1; v_call: TRBV6-4; d_call: NA; cdr3_aa: CASSLQGNTEAFF; cdr3_nt: TGTGCCAGTTCCTTACAGGGGAACACTGAAGCTTTCTTT
clone_size: NA; j_call: TRBJ1-3; v_call: TRBV7-2; d_call: NA; cdr3_aa: CASSQGSGNTIYF; cdr3_nt: TGTGCCAGCAGCCAGGGCTCTGGAAACACCATATATTTT
clone_size: NA; j_call: TRBJ1-2; v_call: TRBV19; d_call: NA; cdr3_aa: CASRSTEDLYGYTF; cdr3_nt: TGTGCCAGTAGGAGTACGGAGGACCTCTATGGCTACACCTTC
clone_size: NA; j_call: TRBJ2-2; v_call: TRBV11-2; d_call: TRBD1; cdr3_aa: CASSLADRGGVMNGELFF; cdr3_nt: TGTGCCAGCAGCTTAGCGGACAGGGGGGGTGTTATGAACGGGGAGCTGTTTTTT
clone_size: NA; j_call: TRBJ1-1; v_call: TRBV28; d_call: NA; cdr3_aa: CASLTIWPTEAFF; cdr3_nt: TGTGCCAGCCTGACTATATGGCCCACTGAAGCTTTCTTT
clone_size: NA; j_call: TRBJ1-2; v_call: TRBV7-2; d_call: NA; cdr3_aa: CASSLGVGANYGYTF; cdr3_nt: TGTGCCAGCAGCTTAGGTGTAGGGGCTAACTATGGCTACACCTTC
clone_size: once; j_call: TRBJ1-1; v_call: TRBV30; d_call: TRBD1; cdr3_aa: CAWSPRDRGQNTEAFF; cdr3_nt: TGTGCCTGGAGTCCCCGGGACAGGGGACAGAACACTGAAGCTTTCTTT
clone_size: NA; j_call: TRBJ2-5; v_call: TRBV7-8; d_call: TRBD2; cdr3_aa: CASSLLVAGGKKTQYF; cdr3_nt: TGTGCCAGCAGCTTATTGGTTGCGGGAGGGAAGAAGACCCAGTACTTC
clone_size: NA; j_call: TRBJ1-2; v_call: TRBV7-3; d_call: NA; cdr3_aa: CASSPGPTPYTNYGYTF; cdr3_nt: TGTGCCAGCAGCCCAGGGCCTACACCTTATACGAACTATGGCTACACCTTC
clone_size: NA; j_call: TRBJ2-7; v_call: TRBV28; d_call: NA; cdr3_aa: CASRTTGPRPYEQYF; cdr3_nt: TGTGCCAGCAGAACAACAGGGCCTCGGCCCTACGAGCAGTACTTC
clone_size: NA; j_call: TRBJ1-6; v_call: TRBV5-1; d_call: TRBD1; cdr3_aa: CASSLLRTGDNSPLHF; cdr3_nt: TGCGCCAGCAGCTTGCTCCGAACAGGGGATAATTCACCCCTCCACTTT
clone_size: few; j_call: TRBJ1-1; v_call: TRBV29-1; d_call: NA; cdr3_aa: CSVSGGGNTEAFF; cdr3_nt: TGCAGCGTTTCGGGGGGAGGGAACACTGAAGCTTTCTTT
clone_size: NA; j_call: TRBJ1-2; v_call: TRBV30; d_call: TRBD1; cdr3_aa: CAWSARSGQGARGYTF; cdr3_nt: TGTGCCTGGAGTGCCCGATCGGGACAGGGGGCTAGGGGCTACACCTTC
clone_size: NA; j_call: TRBJ1-6; v_call: TRBV30; d_call: NA; cdr3_aa: CAWKLDLQGNSPLHF; cdr3_nt: TGTGCCTGGAAACTCGATTTGCAGGGGAATTCACCCCTCCACTTT
clone_size: NA; j_call: TRBJ1-2; v_call: TRBV2; d_call: TRBD1; cdr3_aa: CASRVYRDRPFYGYTF; cdr3_nt: TGTGCCAGCAGGGTATACCGGGACAGGCCTTTCTATGGCTACACCTTC
clone_size: NA; j_call: TRBJ2-3; v_call: TRBV6-5; d_call: NA; cdr3_aa: CASSYSETGTDGQYF; cdr3_nt: TGTGCCAGCAGTTACTCAGAGACGGGGACTGATGGGCAGTATTTT
clone_size: NA; j_call: TRBJ1-4; v_call: TRBV18; d_call: NA; cdr3_aa: CASSPLQQQNEKLFF; cdr3_nt: TGTGCCAGCTCGCCTCTACAGCAGCAGAATGAAAAACTGTTTTTT
clone_size: NA; j_call: TRBJ1-5; v_call: TRBV10-3; d_call: TRBD1; cdr3_aa: CAISEGGWDQPQHF; cdr3_nt: TGTGCCATCAGTGAAGGGGGCTGGGATCAGCCCCAGCATTTT
clone_size: NA; j_call: TRBJ2-3; v_call: TRBV10-3; d_call: TRBD2; cdr3_aa: CATGLAGGNTDTQYF; cdr3_nt: TGTGCCACCGGACTAGCGGGGGGGAACACAGATACGCAGTATTTT
clone_size: NA; j_call: TRBJ2-1; v_call: TRBV10-3; d_call: TRBD2; cdr3_aa: CAATSGRALNEQFF; cdr3_nt: TGTGCCGCCACTAGCGGGAGAGCTTTAAATGAGCAGTTCTTC
clone_size: NA; j_call: TRBJ1-2; v_call: TRBV5-4; d_call: NA; cdr3_aa: CASSLEQGSGGYTF; cdr3_nt: TGTGCCAGCAGCTTGGAACAAGGGTCGGGAGGCTACACCTTC
clone_size: NA; j_call: TRBJ1-5; v_call: TRBV6-1; d_call: NA; cdr3_aa: CASSEALRRSQHF; cdr3_nt: TGTGCCAGCAGTGAAGCGCTTAGGAGGTCCCAGCATTTT
clone_size: NA; j_call: TRBJ2-3; v_call: TRBV6-1; d_call: NA; cdr3_aa: CASSERDTDTQYF; cdr3_nt: TGTGCCAGCAGTGAACGGGACACAGATACGCAGTATTTT
clone_size: NA; j_call: TRBJ2-7; v_call: TRBV7-3; d_call: TRBD1; cdr3_aa: CASSSQGASYEQYF; cdr3_nt: TGTGCCAGCAGCTCACAGGGGGCCTCCTACGAGCAGTACTTC
clone_size: once; j_call: TRBJ1-2; v_call: TRBV7-3; d_call: NA; cdr3_aa: CASSLHQASGYTF; cdr3_nt: TGTGCCAGCAGCCTACATCAGGCGTCGGGCTACACCTTC
clone_size: NA; j_call: TRBJ2-1; v_call: TRBV18; d_call: NA; cdr3_aa: CASSPMRGGANEQFF; cdr3_nt: TGTGCCAGCTCACCAATGAGAGGGGGGGCGAATGAGCAGTTCTTC
clone_size: NA; j_call: TRBJ2-1; v_call: TRBV7-2; d_call: NA; cdr3_aa: CASSLAREGEQFF; cdr3_nt: TGTGCCAGCAGCTTAGCCCGGGAAGGTGAGCAGTTCTTC
clone_size: NA; j_call: TRBJ2-6; v_call: TRBV5-6; d_call: NA; cdr3_aa: CASSLERGYGANVLTF; cdr3_nt: TGTGCCAGCAGCTTGGAAAGGGGGTATGGGGCCAACGTCCTGACTTTC
clone_size: NA; j_call: TRBJ1-5; v_call: TRBV5-5; d_call: TRBD1; cdr3_aa: CASSLVGGEPQHF; cdr3_nt: TGTGCCAGCAGCTTGGTAGGGGGCGAGCCCCAGCATTTT
clone_size: NA; j_call: TRBJ2-4; v_call: TRBV18; d_call: NA; cdr3_aa: CASSPVGQISRYQYF; cdr3_nt: TGTGCCAGCTCACCGGTCGGACAGATAAGCCGGTACCAGTACTTC
clone_size: NA; j_call: TRBJ2-6; v_call: TRBV27; d_call: TRBD1; cdr3_aa: CASSLRFRGQGLAGANVLTF; cdr3_nt: TGTGCCAGCAGTTTAAGGTTCAGAGGACAGGGACTTGCTGGGGCCAACGTCCTGACTTTC
clone_size: NA; j_call: TRBJ2-1; v_call: TRBV6-6; d_call: TRBD2; cdr3_aa: CASKAGGINEQFF; cdr3_nt: TGTGCCAGCAAAGCGGGGGGAATCAATGAGCAGTTCTTC
clone_size: NA; j_call: TRBJ1-1; v_call: TRBV2; d_call: NA; cdr3_aa: CASILNTEAFF; cdr3_nt: TGTGCCAGCATCCTAAACACTGAAGCTTTCTTT
clone_size: once; j_call: TRBJ1-1; v_call: TRBV25-1; d_call: NA; cdr3_aa: CASSELGSDTEAFF; cdr3_nt: TGTGCCAGCAGTGAATTGGGCAGTGACACTGAAGCTTTCTTT
clone_size: NA; j_call: TRBJ1-6; v_call: TRBV7-6; d_call: TRBD1; cdr3_aa: CASSLEGGDNSPLHF; cdr3_nt: TGTGCCAGCAGCTTAGAAGGGGGCGACAATTCACCCCTCCACTTT
clone_size: NA; j_call: TRBJ1-2; v_call: TRBV5-4; d_call: NA; cdr3_aa: CASSRQGGYGYTF; cdr3_nt: TGTGCCAGCAGCCGTCAGGGTGGCTATGGCTACACCTTC
clone_size: NA; j_call: TRBJ2-7; v_call: TRBV9; d_call: TRBD1; cdr3_aa: CASSGGQGGSYEQYF; cdr3_nt: TGTGCCAGCAGCGGGGGACAGGGGGGCTCCTACGAGCAGTACTTC
clone_size: NA; j_call: TRBJ1-3; v_call: TRBV29-1; d_call: NA; cdr3_aa: CSVERLGDAGNTIYF; cdr3_nt: TGCAGCGTTGAGCGCCTAGGTGACGCTGGAAACACCATATATTTT
clone_size: NA; j_call: TRBJ1-3; v_call: TRBV6-6; d_call: TRBD1; cdr3_aa: CASSYGQGGNTIYF; cdr3_nt: TGTGCCAGCAGTTACGGACAGGGTGGGAACACCATATATTTT
clone_size: NA; j_call: TRBJ1-5; v_call: TRBV5-8; d_call: TRBD1; cdr3_aa: CASSGGLQGRNQPQHF; cdr3_nt: TGTGCCAGCAGTGGGGGCCTACAGGGGCGCAATCAGCCCCAGCATTTT
clone_size: NA; j_call: TRBJ2-3; v_call: TRBV13; d_call: NA; cdr3_aa: CASSSRHSTDTQYF; cdr3_nt: TGTGCCAGCAGCTCCAGACATAGCACAGATACGCAGTATTTT
clone_size: NA; j_call: TRBJ1-2; v_call: TRBV19; d_call: NA; cdr3_aa: CASSIGQGNYGYTF; cdr3_nt: TGTGCCAGTAGTATTGGACAAGGGAACTATGGCTACACCTTC
clone_size: NA; j_call: TRBJ2-1; v_call: TRBV19; d_call: TRBD2; cdr3_aa: CASSISGAGGSTEQFF; cdr3_nt: TGTGCCAGTAGTATTAGTGGGGCGGGAGGTTCCACTGAGCAGTTCTTC